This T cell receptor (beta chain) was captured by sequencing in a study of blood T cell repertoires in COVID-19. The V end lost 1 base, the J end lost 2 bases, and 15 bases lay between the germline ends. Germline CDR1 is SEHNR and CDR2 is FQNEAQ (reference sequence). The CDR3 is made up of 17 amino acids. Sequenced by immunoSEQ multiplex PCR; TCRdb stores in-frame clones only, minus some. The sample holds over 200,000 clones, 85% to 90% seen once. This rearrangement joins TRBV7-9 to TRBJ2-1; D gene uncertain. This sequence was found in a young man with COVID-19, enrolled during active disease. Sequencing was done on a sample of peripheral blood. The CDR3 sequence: CASSLVWSSMPYNEQFF. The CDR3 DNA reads TGTGCCAGCAGCTTAGTATGGAGTAGCATGCCCTACAATGAGCAGTTCTTC.